The present T cell receptor (beta chain) was sequenced within a study of CD8 T cells in Susac syndrome. Reverse transcription of roughly 0.5 to 1 ug RNA used random hexamers. Across 54 Vbeta and 13 Jbeta, TCR beta CDR3 was amplified with immunoSEQ multiplex PCR. TCRdb re-called the immunoSEQ multiplex PCR reads with MiXCR, one entry per CDR3 protein. The table records about 300,000 distinct CDR3 sequences, roughly 85% of them present only once. Germline CDR1 is SGHKS and CDR2 is YYEKEE (reference sequence). CDR3 length: 15 amino acids. V shed 4 bases and J shed 4 bases, with 18 bases lying between them. CD8+ and CD4+ blood T cells underwent TCR beta sequencing. The multiple sclerosis control cohort comprised treatment-naive individuals presenting with stable or active relapsing-remitting disease. CD8+ and CD4+ T cells were negatively isolated; TEMRA cells were FACS-enriched.

The sample was CD8+ T cells from PBMCs. The sequence derives from a human donor with multiple sclerosis. The chain has TRBV5-5 and TRBJ2-7; D gene uncertain. CDR3 protein: CASSPVGGLVYEQYF. CDR3 nucleotide sequence: TGTGCCAGCAGCCCGGTGGGTGGGCTAGTATACGAGCAGTACTTC.